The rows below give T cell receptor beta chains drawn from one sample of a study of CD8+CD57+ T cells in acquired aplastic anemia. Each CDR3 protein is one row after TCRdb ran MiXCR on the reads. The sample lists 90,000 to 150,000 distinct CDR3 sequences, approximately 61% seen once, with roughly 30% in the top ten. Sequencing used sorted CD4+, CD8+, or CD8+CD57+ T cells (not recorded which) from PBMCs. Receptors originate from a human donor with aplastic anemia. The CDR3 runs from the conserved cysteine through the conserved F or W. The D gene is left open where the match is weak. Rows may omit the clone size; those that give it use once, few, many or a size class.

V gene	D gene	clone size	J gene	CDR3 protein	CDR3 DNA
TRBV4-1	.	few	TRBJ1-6	CASSQVKAGNSPLHF	TGCGCCAGCAGCCAAGTTAAGGCAGGGAATTCACCCCTCCACTTT
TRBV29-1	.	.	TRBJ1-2	CSVENTGNYGYTF	TGCAGCGTTGAAAACACTGGCAACTATGGCTACACCTTC
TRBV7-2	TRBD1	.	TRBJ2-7	CASRTGGLEQYF	TGTGCCAGCCGGACAGGGGGCTTAGAGCAGTACTTC
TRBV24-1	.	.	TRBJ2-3	CATSDAVATDTQYF	TGTGCCACCAGTGATGCGGTAGCGACAGATACGCAGTATTTT
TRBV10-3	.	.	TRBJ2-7	CAISESVAFVQYF	TGTGCCATCAGTGAGTCGGTAGCCTTCGTGCAGTACTTC
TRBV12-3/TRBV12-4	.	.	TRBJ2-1	CASSSGDLSEQFF	TGTGCCAGCAGTTCAGGGGACTTGAGTGAGCAGTTCTTC
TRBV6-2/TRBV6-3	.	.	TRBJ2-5	CAIKSQGGTETQYF	TGTGCCATCAAATCCCAGGGTGGTACAGAGACCCAGTACTTC
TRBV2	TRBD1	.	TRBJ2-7	CATKLDGTGAYEQYF	TGTGCCACCAAACTGGATGGGACAGGGGCCTACGAGCAGTACTTC
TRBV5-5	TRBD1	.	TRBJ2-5	CASSLGGQVQETQYF	TGTGCCAGCAGCTTGGGGGGACAGGTTCAAGAGACCCAGTACTTC
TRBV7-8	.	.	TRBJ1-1	CASSPQVRTEAFF	TGTGCCAGCAGCCCACAAGTTCGGACTGAAGCTTTCTTT
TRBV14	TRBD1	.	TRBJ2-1	CASSYGTESNEQFF	TGTGCCAGCAGTTACGGGACAGAGTCCAATGAGCAGTTCTTC
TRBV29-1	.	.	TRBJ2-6	CSVEIAGTGANVLTF	TGCAGCGTTGAAATAGCCGGGACTGGGGCCAACGTCCTGACTTTC
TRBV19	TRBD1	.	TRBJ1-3	CASSTTTLTGNGNTIYF	TGTGCCAGTAGTACCACCACCTTGACAGGGAACGGAAACACCATATATTTT
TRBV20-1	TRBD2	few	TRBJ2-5	CSARGLAGGGWETQYF	TGCAGTGCTAGAGGGCTAGCGGGAGGAGGCTGGGAGACCCAGTACTTC
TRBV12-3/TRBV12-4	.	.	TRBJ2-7	CASSTLSYEQYF	TGTGCCAGCAGTACCCTCAGCTACGAGCAGTACTTC
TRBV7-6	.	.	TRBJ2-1	CASSPGVYNEQFF	TGTGCCAGCAGCCCCGGGGTGTACAATGAGCAGTTCTTC
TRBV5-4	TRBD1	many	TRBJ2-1	CASSLLTGLYNEQFF	TGTGCCAGCAGCTTGTTGACAGGGCTCTACAATGAGCAGTTCTTC
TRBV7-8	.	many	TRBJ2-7	CASRGGDAYEQYF	TGTGCCAGCAGGGGCGGGGACGCCTACGAGCAGTACTTC
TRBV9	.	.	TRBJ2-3	CASSVGGGRTDTQYF	TGTGCCAGCAGCGTGGGTGGGGGACGCACAGATACGCAGTATTTT
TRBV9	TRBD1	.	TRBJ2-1	CASSVGSGGDEQFF	TGTGCCAGCAGCGTAGGGTCAGGGGGCGATGAGCAGTTCTTC
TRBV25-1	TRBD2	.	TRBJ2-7	CASSLSGRADEQYF	TGTGCCAGCAGCCTTAGCGGGAGGGCCGACGAGCAGTACTTC
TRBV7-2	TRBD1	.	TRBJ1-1	CASSRRTGGTEAFF	TGTGCCAGCAGCCGACGGACAGGAGGCACTGAAGCTTTCTTT